Each of the 18 T cell receptor beta chains below was sequenced from the same sample in a study of T-cell reconstitution after alpha-beta-depleted transplantation in children. Using unique molecular identifiers, the investigators prepared the TCRbeta library. TCRdb independently ran MiXCR on the PCR reads; one entry per CDR3 protein. The sample includes roughly 120,000 distinct CDR3 sequences, 23% of them seen just once. The source material was PBMCs, mostly from graft donor cells, sampled 180 days after TCRalphabeta/CD19-depleted stem cell transplant. These receptors originate from a male patient between 2 and 15 years old who had a stem cell transplant for chronic granulomatous disease, so the T cells may come from the graft donor.

The chain recombines TRBV5-6 with TRBJ2-5; possible D gene TRBD2, 5 bases. This CDR3 has 14 amino acids. V gave up 0 bases and J gave up 1 base, with 7 bases separating them. Germline assignment: CDR1 SGHDT and CDR2 YYEEEE. CDR3: CASSLGLAQETQYF. CDR3 DNA: TGTGCCAGCAGCTTGGGGCTAGCCCAAGAGACCCAGTACTTC.

This clonotype was observed a single time. The V gene is TRBV12-3 or TRBV12-4, the J gene TRBJ2-7, with TRBD2 identical over 10 bases. V dropped 6 bases and J dropped 4; count of bases not matched to a gene: 12. The CDR3 covers 16 residues. The CDR3 region has the DNA TGTGCCAGCAGAGACGGGGCTAGCGGGAGCCTTTACGAGCAGTACTTC. This encodes CASRDGASGSLYEQYF.

This rearrangement joins TRBV12-3 or TRBV12-4 to TRBJ2-7; no firm D call. Between the trimmed V and J ends, which lost 2 bases and 4 bases, there was a span of 12 bases. The CDR3 consists of 14 residues. As DNA, the CDR3 is TGTGCCAGCAGTTTATGGGGAATCTCTTACGAGCAGTACTTC. Its translation is CASSLWGISYEQYF.

The rearrangement links TRBV20-1 to TRBJ2-1; D perhaps matches TRBD2 (5 bases). CDR1 DFQATT and CDR2 SNEGSKA come from the germline V gene (reference sequence). Trimming removed 0 bases at V and 6 bases at J, with 9 bases between. The CDR3 length is 13 residues. The CDR3: CSARDLASNEQFF. As DNA, the CDR3 is TGCAGTGCTAGAGACTTAGCGAGCAATGAGCAGTTCTTC.

Many counts were recorded for this clonotype. The chain has TRBV5-5 and TRBJ2-7; D unclear. The germline gives CDR1 SGHKS, CDR2 YYEKEE (reference sequence). Trimming removed 4 bases at V and 3 bases at J, with 5 bases between. CDR3 length equals 11 residues. The CDR3 region is CASSVDYEQYF. The CDR3 DNA reads TGTGCCAGCAGCGTGGACTACGAGCAGTACTTC.

This clonotype came up many times. J is TRBJ1-1 and V is TRBV3-1, with D tentatively TRBD1 (5 bases). The ends were cut back, 0 bases at V and 8 bases at J, with 16 bases in the middle. Germline V gene sequence: CDR1 LGHDT, CDR2 YNNKEL (reference sequence). The CDR3 consists of 15 residues. In nucleotides, the CDR3 is TGTGCCAGCAGCCAAGATTTCAGGGTCTTCTCCGAAGCTTTCTTT. Amino acids: CASSQDFRVFSEAFF.

As regards this clonotype: Just one base apart from a much larger clone, this may be a read error. The V and J genes are TRBV20-1 and TRBJ1-5; possible D gene TRBD1, 5 bases. This CDR3 has 15 residues. Germline values: CDR1 DFQATT, CDR2 SNEGSKA (reference sequence). Trimming shortened V by 4 bases and J by 4 bases, and 17 bases separated the two germline ends. The DNA of the CDR3 is TGCAGTGCTACACCCGAGGCAGGGCCTAATCAGCCCCAGCATTTT. Amino acids: CSATPEAGPNQPQHF.

This clonotype was observed a handful of times. V and J are TRBV12-3 or TRBV12-4 and TRBJ2-3; 8 bases line up with TRBD2. CDR3 length equals 15 residues. V lost 6 bases and J lost 1; bases outside the gene matches: 6. The CDR3 reads CASRLTSDRTDTQYF. CDR3 DNA: TGTGCCAGCAGACTGACTAGCGACCGCACAGATACGCAGTATTTT.

Many counts were recorded for this clonotype. This chain uses TRBV15 with TRBJ1-4; D is ambiguous. V was pared by 1 base and J by 4 bases, with 10 bases between. The CDR3 consists of 15 residues. CDR1 is LNHNV and CDR2 is YYDKDF in the germline V gene (reference sequence). The CDR3: CATSRVHSNNEKLFF. CDR3 bases: TGTGCCACCAGCAGAGTTCACAGTAATAATGAAAAACTGTTTTTT.

This clonotype was observed a handful of times. V usage is TRBV5-1 and J usage is TRBJ1-1; the D is unclear. The V gene lost 0 bases and the J gene lost 1 base, with 10 bases spanning the gap. Germline V CDR1 and CDR2: SGHRS, YFSETQ. The CDR3 extends over 15 amino acids. For the CDR3, the DNA is TGCGCCAGCAGCTTGGACCCGGGGTCGAACACTGAAGCTTTCTTT. This gives the protein CASSLDPGSNTEAFF.

This chain links TRBV4-3 with TRBJ2-7; 8 bases fit TRBD2. The germline V gene encodes CDR1 LGHNA and CDR2 YSLEER. V lost 5 bases and J lost 0; bases outside the gene matches: 6. The CDR3 is made up of 15 amino acids. Written as DNA, the CDR3 is TGCGCCAGCAGCGTAATAGCGGGGCTCTCCTACGAGCAGTACTTC. Protein product: CASSVIAGLSYEQYF.

CDR3 nucleotide sequence: TGCAGTGCTTATCCCGGGACAGGGCAATACGAGCAGTACTTC. Translation: CSAYPGTGQYEQYF. The V and J genes are TRBV20-1 and TRBJ2-7; 9 bases are a match to TRBD1. V was pared by 5 bases and J by 4 bases, with 9 bases of the junction left unmatched. The germline CDR1 and CDR2 sequences are DFQATT and SNEGSKA (reference sequence). The CDR3 loop spans 14 amino acids.

This clonotype was seen repeatedly, ten times or more. This chain connects TRBV15 to TRBJ2-3, with TRBD1 identical over 7 bases. Germline assignment: CDR1 LNHNV and CDR2 YYDKDF (reference sequence). The J segment lost 0 bases and the V segment lost 7 bases, leaving 4 bases of the junction unmatched. The CDR3 spans 14 residues. The chain's CDR3 is CATKPGQSTDTQYF. CDR3 coding DNA: TGTGCCACCAAACCGGGACAGAGCACAGATACGCAGTATTTT.

V is TRBV10-3 and J is TRBJ2-7; TRBD2 agrees at 12 bases. The CDR3 runs to 18 residues. With V trimmed by 2 bases and J by 0 bases, 8 bases remained unmatched. Germline CDR1 reads ENHRY; CDR2 reads SYGVKD. CDR3 region: CAISEKVSSGGASYEQYF. The CDR3 bases are TGTGCCATCAGTGAGAAGGTCTCTAGCGGGGGGGCCTCCTACGAGCAGTACTTC.

This clonotype occurred a few times. The chain employs TRBV7-2 and TRBJ1-2; D remains ambiguous. The CDR3 consists of 12 residues. V shed 5 bases and J shed 5 bases, with 9 bases lying between them. The germline V gene has CDR1 SGHTA and CDR2 FQGNSA. CDR3 protein: CASSPMLYGYTF. CDR3 DNA sequence: TGTGCCAGCAGCCCTATGTTGTATGGCTACACCTTC. The entire variable domain, with the rest obtained from reference TRBV7-2 and TRBJ1-2, is as follows: GAGVSQSPSNKVTEKGKDVELRCDPISGHTALYWYRQSLGQGLEFLIYFQGNSAPDKSGLPSDRFSAERTGGSVSTLTIQRTQQEDSAVYLCASSPMLYGYTFGSGTRLTVV.

This clonotype has at least ten counts. The CDR3: CSASVTSLTFHEQYF. The CDR3 DNA reads TGCAGTGCTAGCGTGACTAGCTTGACTTTCCACGAGCAGTACTTC. The chain recombines TRBV20-1 with TRBJ2-7, with TRBD2 identical over 7 bases. Germline loops: CDR1 DFQATT, CDR2 SNEGSKA (reference sequence). With 3 bases clipped from V and 5 bases from J, the junction kept 13 bases outside the gene matches. This CDR3 region has 15 residues.

This clonotype was recorded many times. The chain links TRBV12-3 or TRBV12-4 to TRBJ2-5; D is ambiguous. This CDR3 is 13 amino acids long. V shed 7 bases and J shed 2 bases, with 11 bases lying between them. DNA of the CDR3: TGTGCCAGCATGACACTCCTTCAAGAGACCCAGTACTTC. Translated: CASMTLLQETQYF.

This clonotype was seen many times. V usage is TRBV7-3 and J usage is TRBJ2-7; a weak D match, TRBD2 (5 bases). Germline V gives CDR1 SGHTA, CDR2 FQGTGA. CDR3 length: 13 residues. V lost 4 bases and J lost 2, with 9 bases in between. The CDR3 DNA reads TGTGCCAGCAGCTCCGGGGAAACCTACGAGCAGTACTTC. Residues: CASSSGETYEQYF.